The 26 T cell receptor beta chains below come from one sample, sequenced in a study of T cells in Graves' hyperthyroidism and ophthalmopathy (dated by TCRdb to between 2018 and 2021). The library was produced with multiplex PCR. TCRdb names Illumina HiSeq 2000 as the instrument used. Amplification of TCR beta CDR3 regions was carried out from RNA transcripts. The TCR CDR3 was subjected to a first round of RT-PCR using the HTBI primer set and the Qiagen OneStep RT-PCR kit. TCRdb cleaned the public reads at Q25 with fastp, built clones with MiXCR and kept in-frame beta chains. Under each unique CDR3 protein, matching rows form one entry showing the most common genes and DNA. This sample comprises about 52,000 distinct CDR3 sequences, around 48% of them detected only once. About a tenth of the sample is in the top ten clones. Source material: blood. Every receptor here comes from a woman in her forties or fifties with Graves' ophthalmopathy.

This clonotype was detected many times. The rearrangement joins TRBV20-1 to TRBJ2-7; D is possibly TRBD1 (5 bases). The CDR3 loop spans 14 amino acids. Germline V gene lookup returns CDR1 DFQATT and CDR2 SNEGSKA (reference sequence). The germline V and J ends were trimmed by 1 base and 5 bases, with 15 bases remaining between them. CDR3 sequence (DNA): TGCAGTGCTAGAGCTCTAAGGGGCAGGGACGAGCAGTACTTC. Amino acids: CSARALRGRDEQYF.

This clonotype was recorded many times. The chain is built from TRBV6-4 and TRBJ2-6, with D tentatively TRBD1 (7 bases). V was cut by 0 bases and J by 4 bases, with 10 bases left in between. Germline assignment: CDR1 MRHNA and CDR2 SNTAGT. The CDR3 sequence is 16 residues long. The CDR3 spells CASSDSAGQGANVLTF. The CDR3 region has the DNA TGTGCCAGCAGTGACTCGGCGGGACAGGGGGCCAACGTCCTGACTTTC.

As for this clonotype: The missing conserved phenylalanine or tryptophan at the end of this CDR3 makes a read error likely. The rearrangement uses TRBV7-9 and TRBJ2-1, with D perhaps TRBD2 (5 bases). Germline-derived CDR1 and CDR2 are SEHNR and FQNEAQ (reference sequence). The length of the CDR3 is 14 residues. CDR3 protein: CASSPRRANKEQFC. DNA of the CDR3: TGTGCCAGCAGCCCCCGGCGGGCGAACAAGGAGCAGTTCTGC.

The chain links TRBV2 to TRBJ2-7; 12 bases agree with TRBD2. The ends lost 8 bases at V and 3 bases at J; junction bases unmatched: 2. The CDR3 covers 13 residues. The germline V gene encodes CDR1 SNHLY and CDR2 FYNNEI. CDR3 sequence (DNA): TGTGCCAGCGGACTAGCGGGATTCTACGAGCAGTACTTC. As protein: CASGLAGFYEQYF.

As for this clonotype: The conserved phenylalanine or tryptophan is not found at the CDR3 terminus, so this likely reflects a read error. CDR3 in DNA: TGCAGTGCTAGAGGGTCGGAGGGCTACACCTCC. This codes for CSARGSEGYTS. The J gene is TRBJ1-2, the V gene TRBV20-1; D not certain. Germline V gene sequence: CDR1 DFQATT, CDR2 SNEGSKA (reference sequence). This CDR3 contains 11 residues. V was trimmed by 1 base and J by 8 bases, leaving 8 bases between them.

This clonotype was picked up many times. The chain links TRBV9 to TRBJ2-5; the D gene is possibly TRBD2 (5 bases). Germline V lookup: CDR1 SGDLS, CDR2 YYNGEE. V shed 3 bases and J shed 2 bases, with 14 bases lying between them. This CDR3 comprises 15 residues. CDR3 amino acids: CASSAPNTGQETQYF. The CDR3 DNA sequence: TGTGCCAGCAGCGCTCCCAATACGGGGCAAGAGACCCAGTACTTC.

This clonotype has more than one count but fewer than ten. A read error may be the cause here, since a much bigger clone is one base away. Written as DNA, the CDR3 is TGTGCCAGCAGCAAACGAGCGCGAGAGACCCAGTACTTC. Translation: CASSKRARETQYF. This chain joins TRBV28 and TRBJ2-5; D not certain. CDR1 is MDHEN and CDR2 is SYDVKM in the germline V gene. The CDR3 has 13 amino acids. V lost 6 bases and J lost 4, with 12 bases in between.

A word on this clonotype: This likely comes from a read error, as the CDR3 has no conserved phenylalanine or tryptophan at its end. V and J are TRBV7-2 and TRBJ2-1; D gene unclear. The germline CDR1 and CDR2 sequences are SGHTA and FQGNSA. The CDR3 is made up of 12 amino acids. The CDR3 is CVSSEPFNEQFL. The CDR3 DNA is TGTGTCAGCAGCGAGCCCTTCAATGAGCAGTTCCTC.

This clonotype was observed at least ten times. The V call is TRBV20-1, the J call TRBJ2-3, with 8 nucleotides matching TRBD1. This CDR3 is built from 14 residues. V lost 8 bases and J lost 1; bases outside the gene matches: 8. Germline lookup yields CDR1 DFQATT and CDR2 SNEGSKA (reference sequence). The DNA for the CDR3 is TGCAGTCCCAGAGCAGGGGGCGGCACAGATACGCAGTATTTT. Its protein product is CSPRAGGGTDTQYF.

This clonotype is classed as medium-sized. DNA for the CDR3: TGCAGCGCTGGACCGCGTCTAACCTACAATGAGCAGTTCTTC. Translating gives CSAGPRLTYNEQFF. The chain recombines TRBV29-1 with TRBJ2-1; D unclear. V lost 7 bases, J lost 2 bases, and 15 bases lay in between. This CDR3 has 14 amino acids. The germline V gene has CDR1 SQVTM and CDR2 ANQGSEA.

J is TRBJ2-5 and V is TRBV9; D might be TRBD1 or TRBD2, each matching 5 bases. In germline, CDR1 is SGDLS, CDR2 YYNGEE. This CDR3 is built from 13 residues. V was trimmed by 5 bases and J by 7 bases, leaving 15 bases between them. The CDR3 sequence: CASSAGPRGTQYF. In DNA, the CDR3 is TGTGCCAGCAGTGCAGGGCCCCGGGGGACCCAGTACTTC.

The J gene is TRBJ2-1, the V gene TRBV20-1; D is perhaps TRBD2 (7 bases). V was shortened by 1 base and J by 7 bases, with 29 bases between the two germline ends. The CDR3 covers 19 residues. CDR1 and CDR2 from the germline V gene are DFQATT and SNEGSKA (reference sequence). CDR3 nucleotide sequence: TGCAGTGCTAGAGCCAACAGGGCATGGGCAGCGGGATTGGGTAATGAGCAGTTCTTC. It translates to CSARANRAWAAGLGNEQFF.

Details on this clonotype: Because the CDR3 is missing its conserved closing phenylalanine or tryptophan, this is likely a read error. The chain has TRBV29-1 and TRBJ1-2, with D unclear. Trimming removed 7 bases at V and 5 bases at J, with 17 bases between. The germline gives CDR1 SQVTM, CDR2 ANQGSEA. The CDR3 loop spans 13 amino acids. The CDR3 region is CSATPPGAYGYTS. In DNA form, the CDR3 reads TGCAGCGCCACCCCCCCGGGCGCTTATGGCTACACCTCC.

This chain links TRBV2 with TRBJ2-3, with D maybe TRBD1 (8 bases). The CDR3 loop spans 13 amino acids. Trimming stripped 6 bases from V and 11 bases from J, with 18 bases between. The germline CDR1 and CDR2 sequences are SNHLY and FYNNEI. Written as DNA, the CDR3 is TGTGCCAGCAGAGGGACAGGACTAGACGAGCAGTATTTT. Protein sequence: CASRGTGLDEQYF.

This clonotype was seen ten or more times. The rearrangement joins TRBV20-1 to TRBJ2-7, with 8 bases that match TRBD2. This CDR3 is built from 13 residues. The junction had 4 bases not matched to a gene; V was cut back by 0 bases and J by 6 bases. In germline, CDR1 is DFQATT, CDR2 SNEGSKA (reference sequence). The CDR3 spells CSARDPTSGEQYF. CDR3 nucleotides: TGCAGTGCTAGAGATCCAACTAGCGGCGAGCAGTACTTC.

Note on this clonotype: An end of the junction does not agree with germline; a read error may underlie this. The chain employs TRBV18 and TRBJ1-6; tentatively, D is TRBD1 (5 bases). The CDR3 has 13 residues. Germline V gene sequence: CDR1 KGHSH, CDR2 LQKENI. CDR3 protein: CAGSPGNNSPLHF. The CDR3 DNA follows: TGTGCCGGCTCACCAGGGAATAATTCACCCCTCCACTTT.

The table lists this clonotype with many counts. This sequence joins TRBV6-2 or TRBV6-3 and TRBJ2-1; 8 nucleotides line up with TRBD1. The CDR3 has 16 residues. The V gene end was trimmed by 7 bases and the J gene end by 9 bases; junction bases not matched to a gene: 17. Germline loops: CDR1 MNHEY, CDR2 SVGEGT. Here the CDR3 DNA reads TGTGCCAGCACCCAATGGGCACAGGGGGAGTCCGCTGAGCAGTTCTTC. It specifies CASTQWAQGESAEQFF.

This clonotype was counted a single time. This chain joins TRBV29-1 and TRBJ1-2, with unresolved D. The CDR3 extends over 13 amino acids. V was trimmed by 4 bases and J by 2 bases, leaving 11 bases between them. Germline values: CDR1 SQVTM, CDR2 ANQGSEA. This CDR3 reads CSVVTPVNYGYTF. CDR3 DNA sequence: TGCAGCGTTGTTACGCCGGTGAACTATGGCTACACCTTC.

Only a few counts were recorded for this clonotype. The chain joins TRBV29-1 to TRBJ2-1, with 10 bases aligning to TRBD2. Trimming at V came to 8 bases and at J to 9 bases, leaving 13 bases not matched to a gene. Germline values: CDR1 SQVTM, CDR2 ANQGSEA. The CDR3 has 14 amino acids. DNA of the CDR3: TGCAGCTTAGCCCCGGGACTAGCGAATGGTGAGCAGTTCTTC. Translated, it gives CSLAPGLANGEQFF.

The rearrangement joins TRBV24-1 to TRBJ2-3; 9 positions match TRBD2. Unmatched junction bases numbered 7, after V lost 4 bases and J lost 3 bases. The CDR3 has 16 residues. Germline CDR1 is KGHDR and CDR2 is SFDVKD. The CDR3 coding sequence is TGTGCCACCAGTGACCTTAGCGGGAGTCTTACAGATACGCAGTATTTT. It specifies CATSDLSGSLTDTQYF.

Remarks on this clonotype: This CDR3 fails to terminate in the conserved phenylalanine or tryptophan, so it likely reflects a read error. It is unclear where the CDR3 begins or ends on the DNA, so no DNA is shown, and the CDR3 is as TCRdb lists it. The V gene is TRBV9, the J gene TRBJ2-1; the table's TRBD1 call for D was not verified on the DNA. Per the germline V gene, CDR1 is SGDLS and CDR2 is YYNGEE. The CDR3 is 13 amino acids in total, end residues counted. The CDR3 reads CASSEEGQKQQSL.

This chain joins TRBV2 and TRBJ2-3, with 9 bases aligning to TRBD1. CDR1 is SNHLY, CDR2 FYNNEI, per germline. This CDR3 spans 15 amino acids. Trimming cost V 4 bases and J 3 bases; bases outside gene matches: 5. The CDR3 spells CASSAPGQGTDTQYF. The CDR3 DNA is TGTGCCAGCAGTGCCCCGGGACAGGGAACAGATACGCAGTATTTT. The full variable domain, completed using reference TRBV2 and TRBJ2-3, is EPEVTQTPSHQVTQMGQEVILRCVPISNHLYFYWYRQILGQKVEFLVSFYNNEISEKSEIFDDQFSVERPDGSNFTLKIRSTKLEDSAMYFCASSAPGQGTDTQYFGPGTRLTVL.

Comment on this clonotype: One junction end disagrees with the germline gene, perhaps due to a read error. The chain uses TRBV7-6 and TRBJ1-4; 8 bases line up with TRBD1. The CDR3 runs to 15 residues. Germline assignment: CDR1 SGHVS and CDR2 FNYEAQ. The CDR3 nucleotides read TGTGCCAGCAGCCTAGACAGGGGTCTTAATGTAAAACTGTTTTTT. The encoded protein is CASSLDRGLNVKLFF.

On this clonotype: The conserved closing phenylalanine or tryptophan is absent in this CDR3, likely reflecting a read error. J is TRBJ1-1 and V is TRBV19; D uncertain. CDR1 and CDR2 from the germline V gene are LNHDA and SQIVND (reference sequence). V was pared by 3 bases and J by 3 bases, with 17 bases between. The CDR3 runs 16 residues. The CDR3 sequence is CASSMTEGGRDTEAFP. The CDR3 DNA follows: TGTGCCAGTAGTATGACGGAGGGAGGTAGGGACACTGAAGCTTTCCCT.

The V and J genes are TRBV2 and TRBJ2-3; D might be TRBD2 (7 bases). CDR1 and CDR2 (germline): SNHLY, FYNNEI. The CDR3 extends over 15 amino acids. Between the trimmed V and J ends, which lost 2 bases and 4 bases, there was a span of 13 bases. In DNA form, the CDR3 reads TGTGCCAGCAGTGAATCGGGGGGCGCGCCAGATACGCAGTATTTT. Translating gives CASSESGGAPDTQYF.

This clonotype was counted many times. The gene calls are TRBV6-1 and TRBJ1-6; 9 positions match TRBD1. The V gene end was trimmed by 5 bases and the J gene end by 7 bases; junction bases not matched to a gene: 9. The CDR3 has 16 residues. Germline V gene data show CDR1 as MNHNS and CDR2 as SASEGT. The CDR3 coding sequence is TGTGCCAGCAGTTTTTCTGCCGGGACAGGGAATTCACCCCTCCACTTT. This gives the protein CASSFSAGTGNSPLHF.